Listed below are T cell receptor beta chains from one sample, sequenced in a study of T cells in Graves' hyperthyroidism and ophthalmopathy. In TCRdb, the multiplex PCR reads were re-called with MiXCR into one record per CDR3 protein. The table shows 450,000 to 700,000 distinct CDR3 sequences, with about 45% occurring only once. The material sequenced was peripheral blood or thyroid tissue (not recorded which). These receptors originate from a woman aged 18-35 years with Graves' hyperthyroidism. Each CDR3 is given with its conserved first and last residue. D genes are given only for firm matches. Only some rows state a clone size, as once, few, many or a class for expanded clones.

TRBV20-1	.	.	TRBJ1-2	9	TGCAGTGCTAGAGTAGGCCACACCTTC	CSARVGHTF
TRBV9	.	.	TRBJ2-7	14	TGTGCCAGCAGCGTAGAGGGATATGGCTACGAGCAGTACTTC	CASSVEGYGYEQYF
TRBV19	.	TRBD1	TRBJ2-5	11	TGTGCCAGTAGTGAGGCAGGGGGCCAGTACTTC	CASSEAGGQYF
TRBV11-2	.	.	TRBJ1-4	14	TGTGCCAGCAGCTTAGCTAGCTACAATGAAAAACTGTTTTTT	CASSLASYNEKLFF
TRBV11-3	many	TRBD2	TRBJ2-2	19	TGTGCCAGCAGCTTAGATCGGGAGGTTCGCTGGAGGAACACCGGGGAGCTGTTTTTT	CASSLDREVRWRNTGELFF
TRBV4-1	many	TRBD2	TRBJ2-7	17	TGCGCCAGCAGCCAAGGACGACTAGCGGGAGGGTCCTACGAGCAGTACTTC	CASSQGRLAGGSYEQYF
TRBV27	few	.	TRBJ1-5	14	TGTGCCAGCATGAGTTCGGGGGTCAATCAGCCCCAGCATTTT	CASMSSGVNQPQHF
TRBV5-1	few	TRBD1	TRBJ2-3	22	TGTGCCAGCAGCCCACCTGCTTTGCTGACAGGGGGCGGGAGTGGGAGCACAGATACGCAGTATTTT	CASSPPALLTGGGSGSTDTQYF
TRBV12-3/TRBV12-4	many	.	TRBJ2-5	15	TGTGCCAGCAGTTTCGAAGCAAACCGAGGGGAGACCCAGTACTTC	CASSFEANRGETQYF
TRBV12-3/TRBV12-4	many	.	TRBJ2-7	14	TGTGCCAGCGTGGACAATCAACCGCCCTACGAGCAGTACTTC	CASVDNQPPYEQYF
TRBV13	.	TRBD2	TRBJ2-2	14	TGTGCCAGCAGCCTAGCGGAGAACACCGGGGAGCTGTCTTGG	CASSLAENTGELSW
TRBV4-1	many	.	TRBJ1-1	14	TGCGCCAGCAGCGAGGATACAGCGAACACTGAAGCTTTCTTT	CASSEDTANTEAFF
TRBV11-2	many	TRBD2	TRBJ2-7	15	TGTGCCAGCAGCTATATCGGACTAGCGGGAGCCGAGCAGTACTTC	CASSYIGLAGAEQYF
TRBV5-4	.	TRBD1	TRBJ1-4	15	TGTGCCAGCAGCGACCGGGACAGGGCTAATGAAAAACTGTTTTTT	CASSDRDRANEKLFF
TRBV24-1	.	.	TRBJ1-2	17	TGTGCCACCGGCCCGGGAGCCAGCAGAGGCCTTACCTATGGCTACACCTTC	CATGPGASRGLTYGYTF
TRBV4-1	many	TRBD1	TRBJ2-6	18	TGCGCCAGCAGCCCAAGGGACAGGATGCGCTCTGGGGCCAACGTCCTGACTTTC	CASSPRDRMRSGANVLTF